This paragraph reports one T cell receptor beta chain. No antigen is known for it. TCRdb used MiXCR to reprocess the RT-PCR reads, holding one entry per CDR3 protein. Seen here are roughly 650,000 distinct CDR3 sequences, 14% observed once, and the top ten hold about 7.4%. The data belong to a study of response to subunit inactivated influenza vaccine. Study-level results: Authors suggested each seasonal flu vaccination may recruit only limited numbers of new T cells.

This CDR3 contains 14 residues. Trimming pared 0 bases from V and 4 bases from J, leaving 8 bases between. The germline V gene has CDR1 LNHNV and CDR2 YYDKDF (reference sequence). This material consisted of PBMCs from blood, taken around two weeks before vaccination. The chain links TRBV15 to TRBJ2-3; either TRBD1 or TRBD2 may supply D (5 bases each). The origin of this receptor is a man aged 50 to 59 who received an inactivated influenza vaccine. The CDR3 nucleotides are TGTGCCACCAGCAGAGAGGGACGCCCAGATACGCAGTATTTT. Translated, it gives CATSREGRPDTQYF.